This record covers a single TCR beta chain. Its antigen is not known. Every patient experienced relapse after autologous stem cell transplantation, and brentuximab vedotin exposure varied. The table came from immunoSEQ multiplex PCR; TCRdb's copy has only in-frame clones and leaves some out. The sample lists about 58,000 clones; 91% were seen once. This sample was taken from a study of PD-1 blockade in classical Hodgkin lymphoma. Study-level findings and limits: Newly diagnosed patients had diversity similar to the baseline diversity of complete responders. Those starting nivolumab under 1 year post-ASCT were excluded. Compared with healthy donors, newly diagnosed patients reportedly showed lower baseline TCR diversity.

Germline CDR1 and CDR2: SGDLS and YYNGEE. The CDR3 extends over 17 amino acids. J lost 0 bases, V lost 0 bases, and 9 bases had no gene match. This clonotype originated in a human donor with classical Hodgkin lymphoma. The rearrangement uses TRBV9 and TRBJ2-7, with TRBD2 matching over 7 bases. Specimen: peripheral blood mononuclear cells (PBMCs), collected before the second cycle of nivolumab. DNA for the CDR3: TGTGCCAGCAGCGTAGGGGGCGGCGGGGGAGGCTCCTACGAGCAGTACTTC. Its protein is CASSVGGGGGGSYEQYF.